Each of the 9 T cell receptor beta chains below was sequenced from the same sample in a study of a mutant IDH1 vaccine in newly diagnosed glioma. Their antigen targets remain unknown. Generated by immunoSEQ multiplex PCR, the TCRdb table keeps only in-frame clones and is missing some. The sample lists about 24,000 clones, roughly 82% occurring once. Time point given: week 47, end of study. One vaccine dose held 300 ug of mutant IDH1 20-mer peptide and came with topical imiquimod. Sequencing used PBMCs, obtained from a glioma patient whose treatment included an IDH1 peptide vaccine. The receptor source for this set is a man in his forties with glioma. Some clones in this sample may be carry-over from other donors' samples.

The chain joins TRBV27 to TRBJ2-1; 14 bases fit TRBD2. The germline CDR1 and CDR2 sequences are MNHEY and SMNVEV (reference sequence). The J segment lost 0 bases and the V segment lost 6 bases, leaving 4 bases of the junction unmatched. CDR3 length equals 17 residues. The CDR3 DNA sequence: TGTGCCAGCAGGGGACTAGCGGGGGCCCACTCCTACAATGAGCAGTTCTTC. Translating it yields CASRGLAGAHSYNEQFF.

This clone was observed a single time. V is TRBV4-2 and J is TRBJ1-1; D call uncertain. CDR1 LGHNA and CDR2 YNFKEQ come from the germline V gene. V gave up 0 bases and J gave up 7 bases, with 15 bases separating them. This CDR3 is built from 15 residues. The CDR3 DNA is TGTGCCAGCAGCCAAGACCGGGTAGCTTTGGGTGAAGCTTTCTTT. Its translation: CASSQDRVALGEAFF.

This chain's CDR3 is CASSFRGYEQYF. CDR3 nucleotide sequence: TGTGCCAGCAGCTTCCGGGGATACGAGCAGTACTTC. The chain joins TRBV5-4 to TRBJ2-7; D perhaps matches TRBD2 (5 bases). The germline V and J ends were trimmed by 2 bases and 4 bases, with 7 bases remaining between them. Germline V lookup: CDR1 SGHNT, CDR2 YYREEE (reference sequence). The CDR3 has 12 residues. Combining the CDR3 with reference TRBV5-4 and TRBJ2-7 gives the whole variable domain ETGVTQSPTHLIKTRGQQVTLRCSSQSGHNTVSWYQQALGQGPQFIFQYYREEENGRGNFPPRFSGLQFPNYSSELNVNALELDDSALYLCASSFRGYEQYFGPGTRLTVT.

This clone was seen a single time. This sequence joins TRBV4-1 and TRBJ2-1; D is undetermined. Germline CDR1 reads MGHRA; CDR2 reads YSYEKL. CDR3 length equals 16 residues. The germline V and J ends were trimmed by 1 base and 2 bases, with 12 bases remaining between them. CDR3 protein: CASSQVRLVAYNEQFF. The CDR3 DNA follows: TGCGCCAGCAGCCAAGTCAGGCTAGTGGCCTACAATGAGCAGTTCTTC.

The V gene is TRBV7-6, the J gene TRBJ2-7, with D tentatively TRBD1 (6 bases). This CDR3 contains 13 residues. The germline V and J ends were trimmed by 4 bases and 3 bases, with 10 bases remaining between them. Germline loops: CDR1 SGHVS, CDR2 FNYEAQ. CDR3 loop: CASSSLQGYEQYF. CDR3 coding DNA: TGTGCCAGCAGCTCGCTACAGGGCTACGAGCAGTACTTC.

This clone was recorded a few times. DNA of the CDR3: TGCGCCAGCAGCTTGGCCCGGGGAGGGGACTATGGCTACACCTTC. This encodes CASSLARGGDYGYTF. The chain joins TRBV5-1 to TRBJ1-2; D is possibly TRBD1 (5 bases). Deletions cut 0 bases from V and 3 bases from J, with 12 bases between. The CDR3 runs 15 residues. Germline CDR1 reads SGHRS; CDR2 reads YFSETQ.

CDR3 residues: CASSEGDRGQGDYGYTF. The CDR3, as DNA: TGCGCCAGCAGTGAGGGGGACAGGGGGCAGGGTGACTATGGCTACACCTTC. The chain has TRBV10-1 and TRBJ1-2; 12 bases match TRBD1. Trimming at V came to 2 bases and at J to 3 bases, leaving 7 bases not matched to a gene. From germline, CDR1 is WNHNN and CDR2 SYGVQD (reference sequence). The CDR3 contains 17 residues.

The rearrangement uses TRBV7-2 and TRBJ1-3, with D possibly matching TRBD1 (5 bases). Trimming shortened V by 2 bases and J by 0 bases, and 11 bases separated the two germline ends. Germline V CDR1 and CDR2: SGHTA, FQGNSA. CDR3 length: 16 amino acids. The CDR3 DNA sequence: TGTGCCAGCAGCTTATCCGGGGCCCTCTCTGGAAACACCATATATTTT. Encoded protein: CASSLSGALSGNTIYF.

The CDR3 is CASSRADQASPLHF. DNA of the CDR3: TGTGCCAGCAGTAGGGCCGATCAAGCTTCACCCCTCCACTTT. The chain recombines TRBV6-6 with TRBJ1-6; D call uncertain. V shed 5 bases and J shed 9 bases, with 14 bases lying between them. Germline values: CDR1 MNHNY, CDR2 SVGAGI (reference sequence). This CDR3 has 14 residues.